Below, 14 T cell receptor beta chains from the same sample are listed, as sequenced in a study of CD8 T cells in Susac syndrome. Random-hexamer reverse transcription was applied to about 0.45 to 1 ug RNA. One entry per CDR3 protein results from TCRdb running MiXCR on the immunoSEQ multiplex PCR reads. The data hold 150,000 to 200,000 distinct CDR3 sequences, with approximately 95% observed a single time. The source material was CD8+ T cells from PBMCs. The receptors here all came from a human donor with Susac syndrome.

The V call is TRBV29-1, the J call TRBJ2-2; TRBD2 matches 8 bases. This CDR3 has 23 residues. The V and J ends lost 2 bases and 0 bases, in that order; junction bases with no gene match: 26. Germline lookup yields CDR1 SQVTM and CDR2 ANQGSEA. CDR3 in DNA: TGCAGCGTTGAACCGTCCGGGACCCCGGCTGGCCATCTAGCGGGTGCGAACACCGGGGAGCTGTTTTTT. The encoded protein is CSVEPSGTPAGHLAGANTGELFF.

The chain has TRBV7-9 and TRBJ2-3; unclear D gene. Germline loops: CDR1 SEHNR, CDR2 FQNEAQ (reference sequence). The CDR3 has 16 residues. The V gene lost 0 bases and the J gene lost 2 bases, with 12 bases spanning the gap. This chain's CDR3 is CASSLASGRPTDTQYF. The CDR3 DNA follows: TGTGCCAGCAGCTTAGCAAGTGGCAGGCCCACAGATACGCAGTATTTT.

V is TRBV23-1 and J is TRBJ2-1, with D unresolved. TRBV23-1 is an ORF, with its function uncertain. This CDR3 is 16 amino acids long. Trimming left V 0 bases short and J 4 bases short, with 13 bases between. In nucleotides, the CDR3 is TGCGCCAGCAGTCAATCTAGAAGCCTAGTATACAATGAGCAGTTCTTC. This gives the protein CASSQSRSLVYNEQFF.

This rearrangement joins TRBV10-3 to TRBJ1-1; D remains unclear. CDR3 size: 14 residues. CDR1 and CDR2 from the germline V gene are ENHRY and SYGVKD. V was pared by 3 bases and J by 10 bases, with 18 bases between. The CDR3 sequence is CAISDMRRDIVAFF. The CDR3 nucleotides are TGTGCCATCAGTGACATGAGGAGGGATATAGTAGCTTTCTTT.

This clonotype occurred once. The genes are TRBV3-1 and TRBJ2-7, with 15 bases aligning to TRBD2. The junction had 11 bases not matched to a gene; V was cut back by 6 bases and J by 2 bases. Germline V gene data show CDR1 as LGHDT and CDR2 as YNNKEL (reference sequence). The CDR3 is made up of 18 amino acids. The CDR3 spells CASRGLGLAGGTPYEQYF. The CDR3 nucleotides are TGTGCCAGCAGAGGACTGGGACTAGCGGGAGGAACCCCCTACGAGCAGTACTTC.

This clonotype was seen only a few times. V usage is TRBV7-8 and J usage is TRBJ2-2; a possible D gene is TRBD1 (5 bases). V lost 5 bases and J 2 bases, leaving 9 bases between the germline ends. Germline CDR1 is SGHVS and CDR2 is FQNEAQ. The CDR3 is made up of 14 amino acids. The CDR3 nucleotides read TGTGCCAGCAGCCCCGACAGAAACACCGGGGAGCTGTTTTTT. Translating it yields CASSPDRNTGELFF.

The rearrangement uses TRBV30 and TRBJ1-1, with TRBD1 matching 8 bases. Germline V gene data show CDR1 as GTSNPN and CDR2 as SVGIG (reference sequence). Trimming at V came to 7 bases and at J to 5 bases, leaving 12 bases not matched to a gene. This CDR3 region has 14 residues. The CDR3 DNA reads TGTGCCTCCGACCGACAGGGGAGAAGGACTGAAGCTTTCTTT. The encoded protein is CASDRQGRRTEAFF.

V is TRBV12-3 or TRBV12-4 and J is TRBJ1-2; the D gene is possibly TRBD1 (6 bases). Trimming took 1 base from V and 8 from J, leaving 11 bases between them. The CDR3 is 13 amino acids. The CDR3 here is CASSLGGAGGYTF. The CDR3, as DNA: TGTGCCAGCAGTTTAGGGGGGGCAGGGGGCTACACCTTC.

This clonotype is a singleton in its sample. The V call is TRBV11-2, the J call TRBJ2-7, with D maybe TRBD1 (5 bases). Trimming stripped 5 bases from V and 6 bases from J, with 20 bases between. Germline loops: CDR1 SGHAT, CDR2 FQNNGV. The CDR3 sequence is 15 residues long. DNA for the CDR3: TGTGCCAGCAGCATCCTTGGGGCGGAGCTCGGCGAGCAGTACTTC. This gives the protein CASSILGAELGEQYF.

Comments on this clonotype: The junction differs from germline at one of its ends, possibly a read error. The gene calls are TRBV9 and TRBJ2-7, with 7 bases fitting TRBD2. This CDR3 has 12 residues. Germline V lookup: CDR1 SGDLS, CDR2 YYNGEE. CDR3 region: CDNGGGSYEQYF. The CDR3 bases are TGCGATAATGGGGGGGGTTCCTACGAGCAGTACTTC.

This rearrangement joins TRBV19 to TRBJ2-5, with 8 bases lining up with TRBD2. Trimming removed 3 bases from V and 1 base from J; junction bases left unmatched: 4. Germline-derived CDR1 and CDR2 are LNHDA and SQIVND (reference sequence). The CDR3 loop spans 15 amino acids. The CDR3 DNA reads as TGTGCCAGTAGTATCGGCGGGAGGACCCAAGAGACCCAGTACTTC. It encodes CASSIGGRTQETQYF.

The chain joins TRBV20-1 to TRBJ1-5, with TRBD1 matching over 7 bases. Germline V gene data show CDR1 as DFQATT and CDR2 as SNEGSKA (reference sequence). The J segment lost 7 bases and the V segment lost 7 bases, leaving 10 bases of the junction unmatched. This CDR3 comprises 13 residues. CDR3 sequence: CSGAEGAGQPQHF. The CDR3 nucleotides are TGCAGTGGAGCTGAGGGGGCCGGCCAGCCCCAGCATTTT.

CDR3 amino acids: CASSLDRYNEQFF. The CDR3 bases are TGTGCCAGCAGCTTAGACAGGTACAATGAGCAGTTCTTC. The chain joins TRBV11-3 to TRBJ2-1; D gene ambiguous. Trimming left V 0 bases short and J 4 bases short, with 4 bases between. CDR3 length: 13 residues. Germline V lookup: CDR1 SGHNT, CDR2 YENEEA.

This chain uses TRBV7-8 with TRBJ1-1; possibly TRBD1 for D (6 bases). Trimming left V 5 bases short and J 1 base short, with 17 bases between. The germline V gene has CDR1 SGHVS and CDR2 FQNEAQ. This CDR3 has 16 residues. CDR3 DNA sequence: TGTGCCAGCAGCCGACGACGGACAGATGGGAACACTGAAGCTTTCTTT. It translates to CASSRRRTDGNTEAFF.